This T cell receptor beta chain originates from a study of CD8 T cells in Susac syndrome. Trimming removed 2 bases at V and 5 bases at J, with 20 bases between. The germline CDR1 and CDR2 sequences are SGDLS and YYNGEE. This CDR3 spans 16 amino acids. Stable or active relapsing-remitting multiple sclerosis, untreated and meeting revised McDonald criteria, defined the controls. Bulk CD8+ and CD4+ cells came from magnetic negative isolation; CD8+ TEMRA by FACS. Random hexamers were used to reverse transcribe roughly 0.45 to 1 ug of RNA. Amplification of TCR beta CDR3 spanned 54 Vbeta and 13 Jbeta via immunoSEQ multiplex PCR. TCRdb re-analysed the immunoSEQ multiplex PCR reads in MiXCR, keeping a single row per CDR3 protein. Among about 300,000 distinct CDR3 sequences listed, about nine tenths were seen once.

The chain combines TRBV9 with TRBJ2-7; TRBD2 might be the D (6 bases). This TCR derives from a human donor with multiple sclerosis. Material for sequencing was CD8+ T cells from PBMCs. CDR3 in DNA: TGTGCCAGCAGCGTGCGTGCAGGCGGGGCCGTCCACGAGCAGTACTTC. This codes for CASSVRAGGAVHEQYF.